The clone carrying this T cell receptor (beta chain) was found once. These data come from a study of blood T cell repertoires in COVID-19. In the study overall: Acute and convalescent COVID-19 samples came from the United States, Italy and Spain. PBMCs, B-cell-depleted T cells, or T cells provided the cDNA or gDNA that made up the material.

CDR1 is SEHNR and CDR2 is FQNEAQ in the germline V gene (reference sequence). The V and J ends lost 1 base and 0 bases respectively, with 13 bases between them. This CDR3 comprises 17 residues. Authors' processing steps: Amplification of reference gene primers provided the estimated nucleated cell counts. Repertoires were generated with immunoSEQ multiplex PCR, while TCRdb's copy carries only in-frame clones and drops some. V and J calls and clone size are those listed in that table; D and trimming were worked out from the DNA. The sample has 200,000 to 300,000 clones, about 85% seen once. Sequenced: peripheral blood. The gene calls are TRBV7-9 and TRBJ2-1, with unresolved D. This sequence was found in a man in his 60s who had recovered from COVID-19. CDR3 sequence reads: CASSLEAWRGSYNEQFF. DNA for the CDR3: TGTGCCAGCAGCTTAGAGGCCTGGAGAGGCTCCTACAATGAGCAGTTCTTC.